The 12 T cell receptor beta chains given below trace back to one sample, sequenced in a study of shared T cell receptors in the human thymus. Profiling relied on immunoSEQ multiplex PCR, and the TCRdb table lists in-frame clones only, not all of them. The sample yields some 400,000 clones, 95% seen once. What was sequenced was thymocytes. Receptor source: a human donor.

The chain has TRBV5-6 and TRBJ2-1, with 9 bases aligning to TRBD2. The CDR3 is 17 residues long. V trimming: 0 bases; J trimming: 0 bases; junction bases outside the gene matches: 4. The germline gives CDR1 SGHDT, CDR2 YYEEEE. The CDR3 sequence: CASSLGLADNSYNEQFF. CDR3 bases: TGTGCCAGCAGCTTGGGACTAGCGGACAACTCCTACAATGAGCAGTTCTTC.

This clone was seen a single time. The rearrangement uses TRBV19 and TRBJ2-7, with TRBD1 identical over 7 bases. Looked up from germline, CDR1 is LNHDA and CDR2 is SQIVND (reference sequence). Unmatched junction bases numbered 7, after V lost 5 bases and J lost 0 bases. The CDR3 extends over 15 amino acids. CDR3: CASSVRGRSSYEQYF. CDR3 nucleotide sequence: TGTGCCAGTAGTGTTAGGGGGCGTAGCTCCTACGAGCAGTACTTC. The variable domain in full, completed from reference TRBV19 and TRBJ2-7, reads DGGITQSPKYLFRKEGQNVTLSCEQNLNHDAMYWYRQDPGQGLRLIYYSQIVNDFQKGDIAEGYSVSREKKESFPLTVTSAQKNPTAFYLCASSVRGRSSYEQYFGPGTRLTVT.

CDR3 nucleotide sequence: TGCACCAGCAGCCAGGGCGGCCAGAACACTGAAGCTTTCTTT. Protein sequence: CTSSQGGQNTEAFF. V gene TRBV1 combines with J gene TRBJ1-1. TRBV1 is listed as a pseudogene. The length of the CDR3 is 14 residues.

V usage is TRBV14 and J usage is TRBJ2-7; possible D gene TRBD1, 5 bases. This CDR3 has 15 amino acids. Trimming pared 1 base from V and 2 bases from J, leaving 12 bases between. The germline V gene encodes CDR1 SGHDN and CDR2 FVKESK. The CDR3 here is CASSQAQGVTYEQYF. For the CDR3, the DNA is TGTGCCAGCAGCCAAGCCCAGGGCGTAACCTACGAGCAGTACTTC.

The V and J genes are TRBV11-1 and TRBJ1-1, with D unclear. Trimming pared 8 bases from V and 2 bases from J, leaving 6 bases between. The CDR3 spans 11 residues. Germline CDR1 reads SGHAT; CDR2 reads FQDESV (reference sequence). CDR3 DNA: TGTGCCAGCGAACTAAACACTGAAGCTTTCTTT. It yields the protein CASELNTEAFF.

The V and J genes are TRBV4-1 and TRBJ2-7; no clear D gene. Per germline, CDR1 MGHRA and CDR2 YSYEKL. CDR3 length equals 18 residues. V shed 0 bases and J shed 4 bases, with 22 bases lying between them. As DNA, the CDR3 is TGCGCCAGCAGCCAAGAATCCGGGTGGCACCTAACCGGGTACGAGCAGTACTTC. Its protein product is CASSQESGWHLTGYEQYF.

The chain is built from TRBV4-3 and TRBJ2-7, with 7 nucleotides matching TRBD1. The length of the CDR3 is 20 residues. Germline lookup yields CDR1 LGHNA and CDR2 YSLEER. V dropped 1 base and J dropped 7; count of bases not matched to a gene: 25. CDR3 sequence reads: CASSQVPLLGTAHNPREQYF. The CDR3 coding sequence is TGCGCCAGCAGCCAAGTCCCGCTGCTGGGGACAGCCCACAACCCCCGGGAGCAGTACTTC.

This rearrangement joins TRBV6-4 to TRBJ2-1, with a possible D match to TRBD1 (6 bases). Germline CDR1 reads MRHNA; CDR2 reads SNTAGT. Trimming cost V 2 bases and J 9 bases, with 26 bases left between them. The CDR3 has 18 amino acids. Here the CDR3 DNA reads TGTGCCAGCAGTGACCACCGGCACGATAGACAGGAGGTGGGTGAGCAGTTCTTC. This sequence encodes CASSDHRHDRQEVGEQFF.

The CDR3 reads CASSLRGASSYEQYF. DNA of the CDR3: TGTGCCAGCAGTCTCCGGGGGGCCAGCTCCTACGAGCAGTACTTC. V usage is TRBV27 and J usage is TRBJ2-7; maybe TRBD2 (7 bases). Germline CDR1 MNHEY, CDR2 SMNVEV (reference sequence). Trimming removed 5 bases from V and 0 bases from J, with 14 bases in between. This CDR3 spans 15 amino acids.

The chain couples TRBV18 to TRBJ2-2; tentatively, D is TRBD1 (6 bases). V lost 2 bases and J lost 7, with 17 bases in between. This CDR3 region has 16 residues. The germline CDR1 and CDR2 sequences are KGHSH and LQKENI. CDR3 bases: TGTGCCAGCTCACCAACACAGGGTGATGTTAGCGGGGAGCTGTTTTTT. As protein: CASSPTQGDVSGELFF.

V gene TRBV5-4 combines with J gene TRBJ2-3; D gene ambiguous. This CDR3 has 15 amino acids. From germline, CDR1 is SGHNT and CDR2 YYREEE (reference sequence). V was clipped by 4 bases and J by 0 bases, with 12 bases between them. In DNA form, the CDR3 reads TGTGCCAGCAGCCCCTTCCAGCCTAGCACAGATACGCAGTATTTT. Protein sequence: CASSPFQPSTDTQYF.

CDR3: CASSSEDLKSYEQYF. CDR3 DNA sequence: TGTGCCAGCAGTTCCGAGGATCTGAAATCCTACGAGCAGTACTTC. V usage is TRBV5-5 and J usage is TRBJ2-7; D uncertain. V was shortened by 5 bases and J by 1 base, with 16 bases between the two germline ends. CDR1 is SGHKS, CDR2 YYEKEE, per germline (reference sequence). This CDR3 has 15 residues.